This T cell receptor beta chain was documented in a study of human versus mouse CDR3 diversity and MHC coevolution. Across the study: immunoSEQ was reported to reach one in 200,000 T cells sensitivity.

Notes on this clone: Its cognate antigen is unknown.

Study results and limitations: The lowest clonal inequality scores came from most of the three human donors. iCHAO1 estimated the human TCR beta repertoire at about 1.6 million clonotypes.

Sorting isolated naive CD4 T cells lacking CD45RO and expressing CD62L. The CDR3 totals 14 residues. After removal of 5 bases from V and 0 bases from J, the junction contained 1 base not matched to a gene. CDR1 is SGHTA and CDR2 is FQGNSA in the germline V gene. Profiling relied on immunoSEQ multiplex PCR, and the TCRdb table lists in-frame clones only, not all of them. The table lists about 80,000 clones, roughly 93% of them singletons. This chain joins TRBV7-2 and TRBJ2-1; 7 bases map to TRBD2. This clonotype was sampled from a person aged 30-69 years in good health. Material for sequencing was naive CD4+ T cells from blood. The subset is: CD45RO-negative CD62L-positive naive CD4 T cells. CDR3 in DNA: TGTGCCAGCAGCCCTAGCGGCTCCTACAATGAGCAGTTCTTC. Translating it yields CASSPSGSYNEQFF.